This TCR beta chain was captured by sequencing in a study of patients and donors after allogeneic stem cell transplantation. CDR3 length equals 16 residues. Germline-derived CDR1 and CDR2 are LNHNV and YYDKDF (reference sequence). On this clonotype itself: The junction and the germline gene differ at one end; a read error may be behind it.

TCRdb re-called the RT-PCR reads with MiXCR, one entry per CDR3 protein. The sample includes approximately 150,000 distinct CDR3 sequences, approximately 22% of them seen just once. Sequencing was performed on blood, either unsorted or a sorted T cell fraction (not recorded which). This TCR was sampled from a human donor who was either an allogeneic HSCT recipient or a stem cell or donor lymphocyte infusion donor (not recorded which). It is not recorded whose cells these are; they may come from a transplant donor. V gene TRBV15 combines with J gene TRBJ2-7; TRBD1 agrees at 7 bases. CDR3 sequence: CATSRVYGQGAYEQYF. The CDR3 DNA is TGCGCCACCAGCAGAGTCTACGGGCAGGGGGCCTACGAGCAGTACTTC.